This T cell receptor (beta chain) comes out of a study of cytomegalovirus exposure and HLA in healthy donors. For this clone: What it binds is not known.

Though probably carrying unrecorded immune exposures, donors were nominally healthy at sampling. Researchers ran the PCR with 60 Vbeta and 13 Jbeta primers. Only in-frame clones appear in the TCRdb table, and some are missing; sequencing was by immunoSEQ multiplex PCR. The repertoire includes some 170,000 clones, roughly 79% of them detected once, and roughly 9.3% sits in the top ten. Study-level results: Analyzed later, most CMV-associated TCR beta chains appeared HLA-restricted. CMV serostatus was the sole immune exposure information available.

CDR1 and CDR2 from the germline V gene are SGHAT and FQNNGV. The CDR3 length is 17 residues. Between the trimmed V and J ends, which lost 1 base and 3 bases, there was a span of 16 bases. The gene calls are TRBV11-2 and TRBJ1-5; no reliable D call. The TCR comes from a man aged 18 to 29 in good health and CMV-seropositive. Sequences were obtained from PBMCs. The CDR3 here is CASSLGARTSYNQPQHF. The CDR3 coding sequence is TGTGCCAGCAGCTTAGGGGCCAGGACTTCTTACAATCAGCCCCAGCATTTT.